This T cell receptor (beta chain) was identified during a study of shared clonotypes between healthy human individuals. The naive CD8 population came from CD45RO-negative cells selected for CCR7, without terminally differentiated effector memory CD45RA+ cells. This clone appeared a single time. Its target is unknown. The study, taken as a whole, reports: Sequencing of the sorted subsets was shown by rarefaction to be incomplete despite large depth. Clonotypes shared by all four sorted-subset donors had higher generation probabilities than non-shared clonotypes. The naive CD4 repertoires of a handful of donors were compared, and approximately 5.3% of clonotypes were shared.

The assay was carried out at the deep level. The table came from immunoSEQ multiplex PCR; TCRdb's copy has only in-frame clones and leaves some out. The data contain some 2.1 million clones, approximately 94% of them singletons. Germline loops: CDR1 MDHEN, CDR2 SYDVKM. The junction had 1 base not matched to a gene; V was cut back by 2 bases and J by 1 base. This CDR3 has 14 amino acids. Sequencing was done on a sample of naive CD8+ T cells sorted from blood. The chain carries TRBV28 and TRBJ1-2, with TRBD1 identical over 7 bases. The sequence came from a man younger than 30 in good health. The CDR3 nucleotides read TGTGCCAGCAGTTTAGCAGGGGGTAACTATGGCTACACCTTC. This codes for CASSLAGGNYGYTF.